Listed here is a single TCR beta chain. This specimen belongs to a study of control samples from healthy donors and cancer patients. Measured with immunoSEQ multiplex PCR; TCRdb has only the in-frame clones, and not every one. Among 120,000 to 150,000 clones, more than 90% were seen once, and the ten largest hold approximately 10%. The TCR was taken from a man aged 25-45 years in good health. Source material: blood.

CDR3 residues: CASSLSLTGGYGYTF. Written as DNA, the CDR3 is TGTGCCAGCAGCTTAAGCCTGACAGGGGGCTATGGCTACACCTTC. The V and J genes are TRBV11-2 and TRBJ1-2; 9 bases map to TRBD1. The V segment lost 2 bases and the J segment 4 bases; nucleotides outside the gene matches: 5. This CDR3 is built from 15 residues. Germline lookup yields CDR1 SGHAT and CDR2 FQNNGV.